These T cell receptor beta chains were read from a single sample in a study of blood T cell repertoires in COVID-19. TCRdb keeps only in-frame clones here, not all; method: immunoSEQ multiplex PCR. The repertoire holds about 140,000 clones, with around 81% as singletons. The sample was peripheral blood. Receptors were obtained from a human donor in a cohort sampled during active COVID-19. Each CDR3 is given with its conserved first and last residue. A D gene is named only where the DNA matches it firmly. Where a row states a size, it is once, few, many or the class of an expanded clone; other rows omit it.

DNA: TGTGCCATCACCCCCGCGAATGCTAACTATGGCTACACCTTC; CDR3: CAITPANANYGYTF; V: TRBV10-3; J: TRBJ1-2; D: NA; size: NA
DNA: TGTGCCAGCAGCGCCCGATGGGGACAGGTCAACTACGAGCAGTACTTC; CDR3: CASSARWGQVNYEQYF; V: TRBV21-1; J: TRBJ2-7; D: NA; size: NA
DNA: TGTGCCAGCTCACCTTCCTTAGCGACAGATACGCAGTATTTT; CDR3: CASSPSLATDTQYF; V: TRBV18; J: TRBJ2-3; D: NA; size: NA
DNA: TGTGCCAGCAGTTCTCCACCCCAGGGCACTGAAGCTTTCTTT; CDR3: CASSSPPQGTEAFF; V: TRBV6-6; J: TRBJ1-1; D: NA; size: NA
DNA: TGTGCCAGCAGTTTGTCCCTAGCGGGACTCCTCTCCTACAATGAGCAGTTCTTC; CDR3: CASSLSLAGLLSYNEQFF; V: TRBV28; J: TRBJ2-1; D: TRBD2; size: few
DNA: TGTGCCAGCAGCTTGAACACGGAGGAAAAACTGTTTTTT; CDR3: CASSLNTEEKLFF; V: TRBV5-4; J: TRBJ1-4; D: NA; size: NA
DNA: TGCAGTGCTAGTGAGGCGGGGGCGGACACCGGGGAGCTGTTTTTT; CDR3: CSASEAGADTGELFF; V: TRBV20-1; J: TRBJ2-2; D: NA; size: NA
DNA: TGTGCCACCAGTGGTCAGGGTACCTGGGGTAATCAGCCCCAGCATTTT; CDR3: CATSGQGTWGNQPQHF; V: TRBV24-1; J: TRBJ1-5; D: NA; size: NA
DNA: TGTGCCAGCCGACGAGGGGGGGCGGGCACTGAAGCTTTCTTT; CDR3: CASRRGGAGTEAFF; V: TRBV25-1; J: TRBJ1-1; D: NA; size: NA
DNA: TGTGCCAGCAGCCAGACAGGGATTGGGGAGACCCAGTACTTC; CDR3: CASSQTGIGETQYF; V: TRBV27; J: TRBJ2-5; D: TRBD1; size: NA
DNA: TGCGCCAGCAGCCAAGGGACAGGCCGCACCGGGGAGCTGTTTTTT; CDR3: CASSQGTGRTGELFF; V: TRBV4-3; J: TRBJ2-2; D: TRBD1; size: NA
DNA: TGTGCCAGTAGTATAGATCGGAGACAGAATAGGTGGTATTTT; CDR3: CASSIDRRQNRWYF; V: TRBV19; J: TRBJ1-5; D: NA; size: NA
DNA: TGTGCCAGCAAGCCCGGGACAGCTTATAATTCACCCCTCCACTTT; CDR3: CASKPGTAYNSPLHF; V: TRBV27; J: TRBJ1-6; D: TRBD1; size: few
DNA: TGTGCCAGCAGCCACGAGGGACAGGGAACTGAAGCTTTCTTT; CDR3: CASSHEGQGTEAFF; V: TRBV5-5; J: TRBJ1-1; D: TRBD1; size: few
DNA: TGTGCCAGCAGCTTAGGATCCGGGGACATTCAGTACTTC; CDR3: CASSLGSGDIQYF; V: TRBV7-2; J: TRBJ2-4; D: NA; size: NA
DNA: TGTGCCAGCAGCCCCCGACGCGGAATAAATGAGCAGTTCTTC; CDR3: CASSPRRGINEQFF; V: TRBV6-6; J: TRBJ2-1; D: NA; size: NA
DNA: TGTGCCAGCGGTATAAACAGGGGGGGCAATCAGCCCCAGCATTTT; CDR3: CASGINRGGNQPQHF; V: TRBV6-5; J: TRBJ1-5; D: TRBD1; size: few
DNA: TGTGCCAGCATCACTATACAGGGGAGCTCCTACGAGCAGTACTTC; CDR3: CASITIQGSSYEQYF; V: TRBV6-5; J: TRBJ2-7; D: TRBD1; size: NA
DNA: TGTGCCAGCAGCTTAAGGGAGGGGGTGAGGACTGAAGCTTTCTTT; CDR3: CASSLREGVRTEAFF; V: TRBV7-3; J: TRBJ1-1; D: NA; size: NA
DNA: TGTGCCTGGAGTACCTACGGAAACACCATATATTTT; CDR3: CAWSTYGNTIYF; V: TRBV30; J: TRBJ1-3; D: NA; size: few
DNA: TGTGCCAGTAGCAGCGGAGGCACAGATACGCAGTATTTT; CDR3: CASSSGGTDTQYF; V: TRBV19; J: TRBJ2-3; D: NA; size: NA
DNA: TGCAGTGCTAGCGTCAGGTTCGGCTACACCTTC; CDR3: CSASVRFGYTF; V: TRBV20-1; J: TRBJ1-2; D: NA; size: NA
DNA: TGTGCTAGTGGTTTCCCCCTCCCCACAGGGAACACCGGGGAGCTGTTTTTT; CDR3: CASGFPLPTGNTGELFF; V: TRBV12-5; J: TRBJ2-2; D: NA; size: NA
DNA: TGCAGCGTTCTGACAGGGGGTGTGAGTCAGCCCCAGCATTTT; CDR3: CSVLTGGVSQPQHF; V: TRBV29-1; J: TRBJ1-5; D: TRBD1; size: NA
DNA: TGTGCCAGTAGTATAGATCAGGCAGGGTTCACTGAAGCTTTCTTT; CDR3: CASSIDQAGFTEAFF; V: TRBV19; J: TRBJ1-1; D: NA; size: NA
DNA: TGTGCCAGCAGCCGAACAGGGACCTATGGCTACACCTTC; CDR3: CASSRTGTYGYTF; V: TRBV6-5; J: TRBJ1-2; D: NA; size: NA
DNA: TGTGCCAGCTCACCACGGTTAGGGGCTGGAAACACCATATATTTT; CDR3: CASSPRLGAGNTIYF; V: TRBV18; J: TRBJ1-3; D: NA; size: NA
DNA: TGCGCCAGCAGCCAAGAGGAGCGAGCCAATGAGCAGTTCTTC; CDR3: CASSQEERANEQFF; V: TRBV4-1; J: TRBJ2-1; D: NA; size: once
DNA: TGCGCCAGCAGCTTCGGGACAGGGAACACCGGGGAGCTGTTTTTT; CDR3: CASSFGTGNTGELFF; V: TRBV5-1; J: TRBJ2-2; D: TRBD1; size: NA
DNA: TGTGCCAGCAGTGTCCTAGCGGGAGTGGTAGATACGCAGTATTTT; CDR3: CASSVLAGVVDTQYF; V: TRBV6-4; J: TRBJ2-3; D: TRBD2; size: NA
DNA: TGTGCCAGCAGTTTATCGGCTAGCGGGGTAGCCTACAATGAGCAGTTCTTC; CDR3: CASSLSASGVAYNEQFF; V: TRBV27; J: TRBJ2-1; D: TRBD2; size: once
DNA: TGTGCCAGCAGCGCCGACAGGGACCAAGAGACCCAGTACTTC; CDR3: CASSADRDQETQYF; V: TRBV9; J: TRBJ2-5; D: TRBD1; size: once
DNA: TGTGCCAGCAGCCGCTCTGGGGACAGGGAAGAGACCCAGTACTTC; CDR3: CASSRSGDREETQYF; V: TRBV3-1/TRBV3-2; J: TRBJ2-5; D: TRBD1; size: NA
DNA: TGTGCCAGCAGCGATGGGACACGAAAAAACACCCCTATCTACGAGCAGTACTTC; CDR3: CASSDGTRKNTPIYEQYF; V: TRBV21-1; J: TRBJ2-7; D: NA; size: NA
DNA: TGTGCCAGCAACCCAGGGGGAGTCGAGACCCAGTACTTC; CDR3: CASNPGGVETQYF; V: TRBV2; J: TRBJ2-5; D: TRBD1; size: NA
DNA: TGTGCCAGCAGTGACAGGGGGCTAGTCGGGGAGCTGTTTTTT; CDR3: CASSDRGLVGELFF; V: TRBV25-1; J: TRBJ2-2; D: TRBD1; size: NA
DNA: TGTGCCAGTAGTCACAGGGGTTCAGCGGGGGCCAACGTCCTGACTTTC; CDR3: CASSHRGSAGANVLTF; V: TRBV19; J: TRBJ2-6; D: TRBD1; size: NA
DNA: TGTGCCAGCTCGGGTCGGGGTGCCGGGGACACTGAAGCTTTCTTT; CDR3: CASSGRGAGDTEAFF; V: TRBV6-6; J: TRBJ1-1; D: NA; size: NA
DNA: TGTGCCAGCAGGATACAGGGAGGGGCCTACAATGAGCAGTTCTTC; CDR3: CASRIQGGAYNEQFF; V: TRBV6-5; J: TRBJ2-1; D: NA; size: few
DNA: TGTGCCAGCAGCGGGACAGCCTTCTACGAGCAGTACTTC; CDR3: CASSGTAFYEQYF; V: TRBV2; J: TRBJ2-7; D: TRBD1; size: NA
DNA: TGTGCCAGCAGCCAAGCCTCGGTCACTAGCGGGTCAGAGACCCAGTACTTC; CDR3: CASSQASVTSGSETQYF; V: TRBV3-1/TRBV3-2; J: TRBJ2-5; D: TRBD2; size: NA
DNA: TGTGCCAGCAGCGGACGCTCGACAGGGAGCTCCTACGAGCAGTACTTC; CDR3: CASSGRSTGSSYEQYF; V: TRBV13; J: TRBJ2-7; D: TRBD1; size: NA
DNA: TGTGCCAGCTCACTGGGCCAGAATGAAAAACTGTTTTTT; CDR3: CASSLGQNEKLFF; V: TRBV18; J: TRBJ1-4; D: NA; size: once
DNA: TGCGCCTCCAGCGTTGGTCCGAGTAATGAAAAACTGTTTTTT; CDR3: CASSVGPSNEKLFF; V: TRBV5-1; J: TRBJ1-4; D: NA; size: NA
DNA: TGTGCCAGCAGCTTGGACCCCGGGGGATTCAATGAGCAGTTCTTC; CDR3: CASSLDPGGFNEQFF; V: TRBV5-4; J: TRBJ2-1; D: NA; size: NA
DNA: TGTGCCAGCAGCCAGGTCACAGGGGTTAACTACGAGCAGTACTTC; CDR3: CASSQVTGVNYEQYF; V: TRBV14; J: TRBJ2-7; D: TRBD1; size: NA
DNA: TGTGCCATCAGTGAACAGGGCGTGTGGGTATATTTT; CDR3: CAISEQGVWVYF; V: TRBV10-3; J: TRBJ1-3; D: NA; size: NA
DNA: TGTGCCAGTACGGGGCGGGGTACAGGCAATCAGCCCCAGCATTTT; CDR3: CASTGRGTGNQPQHF; V: TRBV19; J: TRBJ1-5; D: NA; size: NA
DNA: TGTGCCAGCAGCTTAGTTCTAGCGGGACAGAGCTCCTACAATGAGCAGTTCTTC; CDR3: CASSLVLAGQSSYNEQFF; V: TRBV7-8; J: TRBJ2-1; D: TRBD2; size: NA
DNA: TGTGCCAGCTGGGACGGGACTAGATCCTTTGAGCAGTTCTTC; CDR3: CASWDGTRSFEQFF; V: TRBV6-6; J: TRBJ2-1; D: TRBD2; size: NA
DNA: TGCAGCGTTGTGACAGGGGGAGAAGGGGAGCTGTTTTTT; CDR3: CSVVTGGEGELFF; V: TRBV29-1; J: TRBJ2-2; D: TRBD1; size: once